The next 14 T cell receptor beta chains were all read from a single sample in a study of response to subunit inactivated influenza vaccine. One entry per CDR3 protein, called by TCRdb with MiXCR from the RT-PCR reads. The sample consists of about 190,000 distinct CDR3 sequences, roughly 14% of them appearing once. The starting material was CD8+ T cells sorted from PBMCs, obtained roughly 5 days after vaccination. The receptor set was obtained from a middle-aged man who received an inactivated influenza vaccine.

V usage is TRBV6-2 or TRBV6-3 and J usage is TRBJ2-1, with a weak D call TRBD1 (6 bases). This CDR3 spans 13 amino acids. Germline loops: CDR1 MNHEY, CDR2 SVGEGT. V lost 5 bases, J lost 8 bases, and 13 bases lay in between. The CDR3 DNA reads as TGTGCCAGCAGTCCGGACAGAACGCATGAGCAGTTCTTC. The encoded protein is CASSPDRTHEQFF.

This chain's CDR3 is CASSTGTGVYQPQHF. CDR3 sequence (DNA): TGTGCCAGTAGTACCGGGACAGGGGTCTATCAGCCCCAGCATTTT. V and J are TRBV19 and TRBJ1-5; 10 bases fit TRBD1. The CDR3 loop spans 15 amino acids. V gave up 4 bases and J gave up 5 bases; unmatched junction bases: 5. Germline loops: CDR1 LNHDA, CDR2 SQIVND (reference sequence).

This clonotype showed up many times. V usage is TRBV6-1 and J usage is TRBJ2-5, with D possibly matching TRBD1 (6 bases). The CDR3 length is 13 residues. Trimming removed 5 bases at V and 0 bases at J, with 7 bases between. CDR1 MNHNS and CDR2 SASEGT come from the germline V gene. The CDR3 bases are TGTGCCAGCAGTAGACAGGACCAAGAGACCCAGTACTTC. Protein sequence: CASSRQDQETQYF.

The rearrangement joins TRBV6-2 or TRBV6-3 to TRBJ2-7; D gene unclear. Between the trimmed V and J ends, which lost 0 bases and 5 bases, there was a span of 5 bases. CDR1 is MNHEY and CDR2 is SVGEGT in the germline V gene. The CDR3 is 12 residues long. As DNA, the CDR3 is TGTGCCAGCAGTTACTCGGCGCACGAGCAGTACTTC. It translates to CASSYSAHEQYF.

In this sample, this clonotype turned up a few times. This chain links TRBV9 with TRBJ2-1, with D possibly being TRBD2 (6 bases). Germline-derived CDR1 and CDR2 are SGDLS and YYNGEE. The CDR3 extends over 13 amino acids. V lost 3 bases and J 8 bases, leaving 12 bases between the germline ends. CDR3 sequence (DNA): TGTGCCAGCAGCGGGTGGGGGGAGGATGAGCAGTTCTTC. Translating gives CASSGWGEDEQFF.

A few counts support this clonotype. This chain links TRBV4-2 with TRBJ1-4; D not certain. The CDR3 consists of 15 residues. Germline CDR1 reads LGHNA; CDR2 reads YNFKEQ. V was shortened by 3 bases and J by 7 bases, with 15 bases between the two germline ends. CDR3 sequence: CASSQSGNEGEKLFF. The CDR3 nucleotides are TGTGCCAGCAGCCAGTCGGGGAACGAGGGTGAAAAACTGTTTTTT.

This clonotype occurred many times. The gene calls are TRBV12-3 or TRBV12-4 and TRBJ2-1, with 8 bases aligning to TRBD2. The CDR3 consists of 14 residues. After removal of 6 bases from V and 7 bases from J, the junction contained 8 bases not matched to a gene. In DNA, the CDR3 is TGTGCCAGCAGGCCAGCGGGACTAGTAAATGAGCAGTTCTTC. Translating gives CASRPAGLVNEQFF.

This clonotype has a handful of counts. The V gene is TRBV5-1, the J gene TRBJ1-6; a weak D match, TRBD1 (5 bases). V shed 4 bases and J shed 5 bases, with 13 bases lying between them. The CDR3 has 15 residues. Germline CDR1 is SGHRS and CDR2 is YFSETQ. CDR3 coding DNA: TGCGCCAGCAGCCCCACGGGACCAAATAATTCACCCCTCCACTTT. It yields the protein CASSPTGPNNSPLHF.

The table lists this clonotype with many counts. V and J are TRBV5-1 and TRBJ2-1, with TRBD2 matching 7 bases. This CDR3 region has 14 residues. The J segment lost 7 bases and the V segment lost 6 bases, leaving 10 bases of the junction unmatched. Germline assignment: CDR1 SGHRS and CDR2 YFSETQ. Here the CDR3 reads CASTATGGWNEQFF. CDR3 DNA: TGCGCCAGCACCGCGACGGGGGGTTGGAATGAGCAGTTCTTC.

The chain joins TRBV7-8 to TRBJ2-3; D unclear. The CDR3 runs to 17 residues. Trimming pared 1 base from V and 0 bases from J, leaving 14 bases between. The germline gives CDR1 SGHVS, CDR2 FQNEAQ. DNA of the CDR3: TGTGCCAGCAGCTTAGATTCCCACTCTGCTAGCACAGATACGCAGTATTTT. Protein product: CASSLDSHSASTDTQYF. The full variable domain, its missing parts supplied by reference TRBV7-8 and TRBJ2-3, is GAGVSQSPRYKVAKRGQDVALRCDPISGHVSLFWYQQALGQGPEFLTYFQNEAQLDKSGLPSDRFFAERPEGSVSTLKIQRTQQEDSAVYLCASSLDSHSASTDTQYFGPGTRLTVL.

This clonotype occurred a few times. The J gene is TRBJ2-7, the V gene TRBV15; D is perhaps TRBD1 or TRBD2 (5 bases each). The V end was cut by 0 bases, the J end by 4 bases, with 16 bases between. The CDR3 has 16 residues. Germline V gene data show CDR1 as LNHNV and CDR2 as YYDKDF (reference sequence). The CDR3 bases are TGTGCCACCAGCAGAGATGGTTGGGGGAGCGTTTACGAGCAGTACTTC. Translated, it gives CATSRDGWGSVYEQYF.

The table lists this clonotype with a few counts. V and J are TRBV5-1 and TRBJ2-1; D is uncertain. The V end was cut by 0 bases, the J end by 1 base, with 8 bases between. Germline assignment: CDR1 SGHRS and CDR2 YFSETQ. This CDR3 has 15 amino acids. CDR3: CASSLGQLSYNEQFF. The CDR3 DNA reads TGCGCCAGCAGCTTGGGGCAGTTATCCTACAATGAGCAGTTCTTC.

This chain links TRBV29-1 with TRBJ2-7; 10 nucleotides line up with TRBD2. The germline V gene encodes CDR1 SQVTM and CDR2 ANQGSEA. V lost 6 bases to trimming and J lost 2 bases; unmatched junction nucleotides: 10. The CDR3 runs to 15 residues. CDR3 in DNA: TGCAGCGTCGAAACAGGACTAGCGGTTCCCTACGAGCAGTACTTC. Translated: CSVETGLAVPYEQYF.

The rearrangement joins TRBV12-3 or TRBV12-4 to TRBJ2-1, with TRBD2 matching 16 bases. The CDR3 is 16 amino acids. V dropped 5 bases and J dropped 9; count of bases not matched to a gene: 7. CDR3 in amino acids: CASSHDGTSGRGEQFF. The DNA of the CDR3 is TGTGCCAGCAGTCACGATGGGACTAGCGGGAGGGGTGAGCAGTTCTTC.